This entry lists 23 T cell receptor beta chains sequenced from one sample in a study of tumor and adjacent non-tumor tissue in lung cancer. This sample's RNA came from whole unsorted tissue. More than 3 cm separated this lung sample from the edge of the tumor. The library came from three nested PCR rounds adapted from ARM-PCR protocols. TCRdb reprocessed the multiplex PCR reads via MiXCR and lists one record per CDR3 protein. The sample includes roughly 43,000 distinct CDR3 sequences, 60% of them seen just once. The specimen was distant non-tumor lung tissue. The receptors here all came from a man aged 45-65 years with non-small cell lung cancer.

Comments on this clonotype: Relative to the germline gene, one junction end is altered; a read error may explain this. The rearrangement uses TRBV4-1 and TRBJ2-4; D is perhaps TRBD2 (5 bases). This CDR3 has 18 amino acids. Germline V gene lookup returns CDR1 MGHRA and CDR2 YSYEKL. The CDR3 DNA follows: TGCGCCAGCAGCCACGAGGCGGGCAGTTCTAAATCCAAAGACATTCAGTACTTC. Translation gives CASSHEAGSSKSKDIQYF.

This clonotype occurred a few times. Being one base from a much bigger clone, this may be a read error. The rearrangement uses TRBV12-3 or TRBV12-4 and TRBJ2-7, with 8 nucleotides matching TRBD1. This CDR3 has 15 residues. The ends lost 3 bases at V and 3 bases at J; junction bases unmatched: 7. This CDR3 reads CASSFGQGPDYEQYF. In nucleotides, the CDR3 is TGTGCCAGCAGTTTTGGACAGGGACCCGACTACGAGCAGTACTTC.

In this sample, this clonotype turned up a few times. Mismatch with germline at one junction end may stem from a read error. The J gene is TRBJ2-7, the V gene TRBV4-1, with 8 bases that match TRBD2. The CDR3 consists of 15 residues. The germline gives CDR1 MGHRA, CDR2 YSYEKL. DNA for the CDR3: TGCGCCAGCAGCCAAGGAAACACGGGGGGGGACGAACAGTACTTC. Its protein is CASSQGNTGGDEQYF.

About this clonotype itself: Sequence at one end of the junction differs from germline and may be a read error. The genes are TRBV11-2 and TRBJ1-4; tentative D call: TRBD1 (6 bases). The V gene's germline CDR1 is SGHAT and CDR2 FQNNGV. CDR3 size: 18 residues. CDR3 nucleotide sequence: TGCGCCAGCAGCCAACCCCTTTGGAAACAGGGACTTAATGAAAAACTGTTTTTT. It translates to CASSQPLWKQGLNEKLFF.

A note on this clonotype: The germline gene is not matched at one end of the junction; a read error may be the cause. V gene TRBV30 combines with J gene TRBJ1-5; D call uncertain. Germline V gives CDR1 GTSNPN, CDR2 SVGIG (reference sequence). The CDR3 is made up of 13 amino acids. DNA of the CDR3: TGTGCCATGAGTAGCCAGTACAATCAGTCCCAACATTTT. Amino acids: CAMSSQYNQSQHF.

In this sample, this clonotype turned up many times. The V and J genes are TRBV5-1 and TRBJ2-3; the match to TRBD2 covers 13 bases. Per the germline V gene, CDR1 is SGHRS and CDR2 is YFSETQ. The CDR3 has 18 amino acids. Trimming took 1 base from V and 4 from J; bases not matched to a gene: 9. CDR3 sequence reads: CASSLTGLAGDRADTQYF. CDR3 sequence (DNA): TGCGCCAGCAGCTTGACCGGACTAGCGGGGGATAGGGCAGATACGCAGTATTTT.

At least ten counts were recorded for this clonotype. One junction end does not reproduce the germline sequence, and a read error may be involved. In nucleotides, the CDR3 is TGCGCCAGCAGCCCACAGGGTGGAGACACCATATATTTT. Encoded protein: CASSPQGGDTIYF. This chain uses TRBV5-1 with TRBJ1-3, with D possibly TRBD1 on 6 matching bases. This CDR3 contains 13 residues. Per germline, CDR1 SGHRS and CDR2 YFSETQ.

The rearrangement links TRBV6-1 to TRBJ2-7; a possible D gene is TRBD2 (5 bases). CDR3 size: 14 residues. The V and J ends lost 8 bases and 3 bases respectively, with 17 bases between them. In germline, CDR1 is MNHNS, CDR2 SASEGT. The CDR3 is CASQRVHGDYEQYF. DNA of the CDR3: TGTGCCAGCCAGAGGGTGCATGGGGACTACGAGCAGTACTTC.

This clonotype is labeled large. The gene calls are TRBV11-1 and TRBJ2-5, with a possible D match to TRBD1 (6 bases). This CDR3 spans 14 amino acids. V was shortened by 4 bases and J by 0 bases, with 9 bases between the two germline ends. Per the germline V gene, CDR1 is SGHAT and CDR2 is FQDESV (reference sequence). The CDR3 coding sequence is TGTGCCAGCAGCTCGACAGGAAACCAAGAGACCCAGTACTTC. Protein sequence: CASSSTGNQETQYF. Full variable domain (outside the CDR3, taken from reference TRBV11-1 and TRBJ2-5): EAEVAQSPRYKITEKSQAVAFWCDPISGHATLYWYRQILGQGPELLVQFQDESVVDDSQLPKDRFSAERLKGVDSTLKIQPAELGDSAMYLCASSSTGNQETQYFGPGTRLLVL.

On this clonotype: Germline and junction disagree at one end, which may indicate a read error. V is TRBV29-1 and J is TRBJ2-1; D might be TRBD1 (6 bases). Germline V gene data show CDR1 as SQVTM and CDR2 as ANQGSEA. The CDR3 runs to 15 residues. As DNA, the CDR3 is TGCAGCGTTGAAGAGCAGGGGAGCTCCTGCAATGAGCAGTTTTTC. Translating it yields CSVEEQGSSCNEQFF.

This clonotype was picked up one time. Its ends do not fully match the called genes, so a read error is possible. The chain uses TRBV4-1 and TRBJ2-1; tentative D call: TRBD1 (5 bases). The CDR3 runs 14 residues. From germline, CDR1 is MGHRA and CDR2 YSYEKL. The CDR3 DNA is TGCGCCAGCAGCCGAGCTGACAGAAACAATAAGCAGTTCTTC. Translation: CASSRADRNNKQFF.

The rearrangement uses TRBV30 and TRBJ2-6, with D maybe TRBD1 (5 bases). Germline-derived CDR1 and CDR2 are GTSNPN and SVGIG (reference sequence). CDR3 length equals 14 residues. V dropped 6 bases and J dropped 17 bases, with 26 bases sitting between them. CDR3 sequence reads: CACLRVAGANVMTF. In DNA form, the CDR3 reads TGTGCCTGCCTTAGAGTGGCTGGGGCCAATGTCATGACTTTC.

On this clonotype itself: A read error may account for a junction end that differs from germline. The rearrangement joins TRBV28 to TRBJ1-6; D is unclear. The CDR3 covers 13 residues. Germline values: CDR1 MDHEN, CDR2 SYDVKM. This chain's CDR3 is CANSWSGNSPLHF. As DNA, the CDR3 is TGTGCCAACAGTTGGAGCGGTAATTCACCACTCCACTTT.

The V gene is TRBV6-1, the J gene TRBJ2-2; D gene ambiguous. This CDR3 region has 13 residues. Germline V lookup: CDR1 MNHNS, CDR2 SASEGT. In DNA form, the CDR3 reads TGTGCTAACAGTGACTGGGACACCGGGGAGCTGTTTTTT. This sequence encodes CANSDWDTGELFF.

Remarks on this clonotype: One junction end does not reproduce the germline sequence, and a read error may be involved. This chain joins TRBV11-2 and TRBJ2-1, with D possibly being TRBD2 (6 bases). The germline V gene has CDR1 SGHAT and CDR2 FQNNGV. This CDR3 contains 16 residues. This chain's CDR3 is CTSTGMRTIGINEQFF. In nucleotides, the CDR3 is TGTACCAGCACCGGGATGAGGACTATCGGGATCAATGAGCAGTTCTTC.

Note on this clonotype: A read error may account for a junction end that differs from germline. The V gene is TRBV5-4, the J gene TRBJ1-1; D ambiguous. The germline CDR1 and CDR2 sequences are SGHNT and YYREEE (reference sequence). CDR3 size: 14 residues. The DNA for the CDR3 is TGTGACAGCAGCTTGGGAGGAGTAGTCACTGAAACTTTCTTT. Translated: CDSSLGGVVTETFF.

Points on this clonotype: Because it lacks the conserved phenylalanine or tryptophan at the end, this CDR3 is likely a read error. V gene TRBV4-2 combines with J gene TRBJ1-6, with D tentatively TRBD1 (6 bases). V lost 4 bases and J 7 bases, leaving 17 bases between the germline ends. There are 16 residues in the CDR3. Germline V gene lookup returns CDR1 LGHNA and CDR2 YNFKEQ. The DNA of the CDR3 is TGTGCCAGCAGCCTCGGTCTGAGGGGGTCGAATTCACCCCTCCACAAT. It yields the protein CASSLGLRGSNSPLHN.

The rearrangement joins TRBV11-2 to TRBJ2-5, with D perhaps given as TRBD1 or TRBD2 (6 bases each). The CDR3 is made up of 14 amino acids. Trimming took off 8 bases at V and 14 bases at J, with 27 bases between the two ends. In germline, CDR1 is SGHAT, CDR2 FQNNGV. Written as DNA, the CDR3 is TGTGCCAGCGGGGGCGGGGCCGTGGAAGAGACCCGATACTTC. Protein sequence: CASGGGAVEETRYF.

Concerning this clonotype: An end of the junction does not agree with germline; a read error may underlie this. The chain couples TRBV11-2 to TRBJ2-1; TRBD2 matches 7 bases. The CDR3 covers 12 residues. Germline V lookup: CDR1 SGHAT, CDR2 FQNNGV. As DNA, the CDR3 is TGTGCCGGCAGCCCGGGGAGGGGAAAGCACTTCTTC. Translating it yields CAGSPGRGKHFF.

The V call is TRBV29-1, the J call TRBJ2-7, with 7 bases aligning to TRBD2. V trimming: 4 bases; J trimming: 6 bases; junction bases outside the gene matches: 9. Germline V gives CDR1 SQVTM, CDR2 ANQGSEA. This CDR3 region has 13 residues. The CDR3, as DNA: TGCAGCGTTGGAGAGACGGAGCGGGGCGAGCAGTACTTC. Its protein is CSVGETERGEQYF.

This clonotype came up a few times. V and J are TRBV28 and TRBJ2-1; 7 bases match TRBD1. This CDR3 spans 16 amino acids. Germline values: CDR1 MDHEN, CDR2 SYDVKM. V lost 8 bases and J lost 0; bases outside the gene matches: 10. The CDR3 loop reads CASASPGTASYNEQFF. The DNA for the CDR3 is TGTGCCAGCGCCAGCCCCGGGACAGCCTCCTACAATGAGCAGTTCTTC.

With respect to this clonotype: The junction differs from germline at one of its ends, possibly a read error. CDR3 sequence reads: CASSEDRGLSSGDKVLIF. Written as DNA, the CDR3 is TGTGCCAGCAGCGAAGACAGGGGGTTGAGCTCTGGGGACAAGGTCCTGATTTTC. This chain uses TRBV11-1 with TRBJ2-6; 9 bases align to TRBD1. This CDR3 is 18 amino acids long. The germline V gene encodes CDR1 SGHAT and CDR2 FQDESV (reference sequence). The full variable domain, completed using reference TRBV11-1 and TRBJ2-6, is EAEVAQSPRYKITEKSQAVAFWCDPISGHATLYWYRQILGQGPELLVQFQDESVVDDSQLPKDRFSAERLKGVDSTLKIQPAELGDSAMYLCASSEDRGLSSGDKVLIFGAGSRLTVL.

The chain carries TRBV20-1 and TRBJ1-5; a weak D match, TRBD1 (5 bases). V lost 6 bases and J lost 5, with 8 bases in between. Germline V CDR1 and CDR2: DFQATT, SNEGSKA (reference sequence). The CDR3 consists of 11 residues. CDR3 amino acids: CSAGTYQPQHF. The CDR3 DNA reads as TGCAGTGCCGGGACCTATCAGCCCCAGCATTTT.